These 6 T cell receptor beta chains came from one sample sequenced in a study of early T cells in non-severe SARS-CoV-2 infection (dated by TCRdb to about 2021). Receptors were amplified or captured by 5' RACE. TCRdb shows the sequencer as NextSeq 500. TCRdb handled the public reads itself, with Q25 trimming in fastp and clone calling in MiXCR, and kept productive beta chains. A single entry per CDR3 protein holds the most common genes and DNA from its merged rows. Here the sample has roughly 83,000 distinct CDR3 sequences; approximately 12% occur a single time. The ten largest clones represent approximately 4.7% of the sample. The sample consisted of whole blood, taken at baseline. Receptor source: an adult who was a healthcare worker with PCR-confirmed SARS-CoV-2 infection or an uninfected control (not recorded which).

Many counts were recorded for this clonotype. This chain joins TRBV27 and TRBJ2-2; possibly TRBD2 for D (6 bases). This CDR3 spans 17 amino acids. CDR1 is MNHEY and CDR2 is SMNVEV in the germline V gene (reference sequence). Trimming pared 2 bases from V and 8 bases from J, leaving 21 bases between. In DNA, the CDR3 is TGTGCCAGCAGTTTAACTCCCTCCGGGACTCCGATAGGGGAGCTGTTTTTT. Its translation is CASSLTPSGTPIGELFF.

This clonotype was counted at least ten times. CDR3 sequence reads: CASSYAGRTNTEAFF. The CDR3 nucleotides read TGTGCCAGCAGTTACGCGGGACGGACGAACACTGAAGCTTTCTTT. The chain employs TRBV6-2 or TRBV6-3 and TRBJ1-1, with D tentatively TRBD1 (5 bases). The germline gives CDR1 MNHEY, CDR2 SVGEGT. Between the trimmed V and J ends, which lost 2 bases and 1 base, there was a span of 11 bases. The CDR3 is 15 residues long.

This clonotype was seen more than once but under ten times. The chain links TRBV11-2 to TRBJ2-5; possible D gene TRBD1, 5 bases. Between the trimmed V and J ends, which lost 1 base and 2 bases, there was a span of 17 bases. Germline CDR1 and CDR2: SGHAT and FQNNGV. This CDR3 region has 17 residues. The CDR3 bases are TGTGCCAGCAGCTTAGTCCCGCAACGACAGACGCAAGAGACCCAGTACTTC. This translates into CASSLVPQRQTQETQYF.

J is TRBJ1-1 and V is TRBV18; D remains unclear. V lost 2 bases and J 5 bases, leaving 15 bases between the germline ends. There are 15 residues in the CDR3. The germline CDR1 and CDR2 sequences are KGHSH and LQKENI. The CDR3 here is CASSPVTEGRTEAFF. CDR3 coding DNA: TGTGCCAGCTCACCAGTTACGGAGGGAAGGACTGAAGCTTTCTTT.

A few counts support this clonotype. The J gene is TRBJ2-1, the V gene TRBV5-1; tentatively, D is TRBD1 or TRBD2 (6 bases each). This CDR3 region has 15 residues. The V gene's germline CDR1 is SGHRS and CDR2 YFSETQ. The V gene lost 3 bases and the J gene lost 7 bases, with 17 bases spanning the gap. The CDR3 is CASSYSSAQGNEQFF. The CDR3 DNA sequence: TGCGCCAGCAGCTACTCTAGCGCTCAGGGGAATGAGCAGTTCTTC.

The chain couples TRBV5-1 to TRBJ2-2, with 7 positions matching TRBD1. From germline, CDR1 is SGHRS and CDR2 YFSETQ. This CDR3 has 15 residues. V lost 4 bases, J lost 0 bases, and 3 bases stayed unmatched. This chain's CDR3 is CASSPDRANTGELFF. As DNA, the CDR3 is TGCGCCAGCAGCCCAGACAGGGCGAACACCGGGGAGCTGTTTTTT.